Below are 26 T cell receptor beta chains sequenced from a single sample in a study of T cells in Graves' hyperthyroidism and ophthalmopathy. TCR beta CDR3 regions were amplified from RNA. HTBI primers drove first-round RT-PCR of the TCR CDR3. TCRdb redid the calling of the multiplex PCR reads with MiXCR, one entry per CDR3 protein. The table records around 300,000 distinct CDR3 sequences, roughly an eighth of them present only once. The sequenced sample consisted of blood. These receptors were taken from a woman between 40 and 55 years old with Graves' hyperthyroidism.

This clonotype appeared many times. V is TRBV27 and J is TRBJ2-7; perhaps D is TRBD1 or TRBD2 (5 bases each). Trimming left V 5 bases short and J 4 bases short, with 15 bases between. The CDR3 consists of 14 residues. Germline CDR1 reads MNHEY; CDR2 reads SMNVEV (reference sequence). The CDR3 DNA reads TGTGCCAGCAGTCCCCAGGGACGGCGTTACGAGCAGTACTTC. Its protein product is CASSPQGRRYEQYF.

The chain uses TRBV12-3 or TRBV12-4 and TRBJ2-1; 7 positions agree with TRBD2. Trimming took 6 bases from V and 8 from J; bases not matched to a gene: 10. The CDR3 has 14 residues. The CDR3 DNA follows: TGTGCCAGCAGAGCCGGGACTAAGAGGGATGAGCAGTTCTTC. Residues: CASRAGTKRDEQFF.

V and J are TRBV6-1 and TRBJ2-7, with unresolved D. Trimming took 5 bases from V and 0 from J, leaving 11 bases between them. The germline V gene has CDR1 MNHNS and CDR2 SASEGT. The CDR3 runs to 14 residues. This CDR3 reads CASSPLIISYEQYF. DNA for the CDR3: TGTGCCAGCAGTCCATTAATAATCTCCTACGAGCAGTACTTC.

This clonotype was counted ten times or more. The gene calls are TRBV7-2 and TRBJ2-1; a possible D gene is TRBD1 (5 bases). Trimming removed 3 bases at V and 10 bases at J, with 13 bases between. Germline V gene lookup returns CDR1 SGHTA and CDR2 FQGNSA. CDR3 length equals 13 residues. The CDR3 sequence: CASSLPQTEEQFF. For the CDR3, the DNA is TGTGCCAGCAGCTTGCCTCAGACAGAAGAGCAGTTCTTC.

This chain links TRBV28 with TRBJ1-4; D might be TRBD1 (6 bases). The germline gives CDR1 MDHEN, CDR2 SYDVKM. The CDR3 sequence is 16 residues long. Between the trimmed V and J ends, which lost 6 bases and 0 bases, there was a span of 14 bases. CDR3 nucleotide sequence: TGTGCCAGCAGCTCCCCCTACAGGGCAACTAATGAAAAACTGTTTTTT. Translated, it gives CASSSPYRATNEKLFF.

This clonotype was detected ten times or more. This sequence joins TRBV6-1 and TRBJ1-6, with D hard to call. The CDR3 is 12 residues long. Germline values: CDR1 MNHNS, CDR2 SASEGT. Trimming took 7 bases from V and 7 from J, leaving 8 bases between them. The CDR3 spells CASMVMNSPLHF. In DNA form, the CDR3 reads TGTGCCAGCATGGTTATGAATTCACCCCTCCACTTT.

There are a few counts of this clonotype. The chain couples TRBV18 to TRBJ2-4, with D maybe TRBD1 (5 bases). Trimming left V 0 bases short and J 0 bases short, with 6 bases between. This CDR3 has 15 amino acids. Germline CDR1 and CDR2: KGHSH and LQKENI. CDR3 residues: CASSPPGQAKNIQYF. The CDR3 bases are TGTGCCAGCTCACCACCGGGGCAAGCCAAAAACATTCAGTACTTC.

This clonotype was recorded at least ten times. This rearrangement joins TRBV30 to TRBJ2-3, with unresolved D. V was clipped by 1 base and J by 0 bases, with 8 bases between them. This CDR3 has 14 amino acids. Per the germline V gene, CDR1 is GTSNPN and CDR2 is SVGIG (reference sequence). CDR3 DNA sequence: TGTGCCTGGAGTGCTGTATCTAGCACAGATACGCAGTATTTT. Encoded protein: CAWSAVSSTDTQYF.

This clonotype was observed at least ten times. The chain joins TRBV10-3 to TRBJ1-2; D call uncertain. The CDR3 loop spans 12 amino acids. V lost 4 bases to trimming and J lost 5 bases, with 8 bases between them. CDR1 and CDR2 from the germline V gene are ENHRY and SYGVKD. CDR3 in DNA: TGTGCCATCAGTGGCTTAGGGTATGGCTACACCTTC. As protein: CAISGLGYGYTF.

This clonotype was seen ten or more times. CDR3 DNA: TGTGCCAGCAGGACCGGGACAGGGGGTGGGCCCCAGCATTTT. Its translation is CASRTGTGGGPQHF. The chain employs TRBV2 and TRBJ1-5, with 11 bases fitting TRBD1. The CDR3 has 14 amino acids. V trimming: 6 bases; J trimming: 9 bases; junction bases outside the gene matches: 7. Per the germline V gene, CDR1 is SNHLY and CDR2 is FYNNEI.

The table lists this clonotype with a few counts. The CDR3 nucleotides are TGTGCCAGCAGTTTCGATAGGGACAGGGGGCCCACAGGCTACACCTTC. It encodes CASSFDRDRGPTGYTF. V usage is TRBV27 and J usage is TRBJ1-2; 12 bases line up with TRBD1. V shed 3 bases and J 8 bases; nucleotides not matched to a gene: 10. Germline V CDR1 and CDR2: MNHEY, SMNVEV (reference sequence). This CDR3 spans 16 amino acids.

This clonotype has ten or more counts. In nucleotides, the CDR3 is TGTGCCAGCAGCCAAGGGACACTTGAAGCTTTCTTT. Its translation: CASSQGTLEAFF. The chain carries TRBV3-1 and TRBJ1-1, with D possibly being TRBD1 (5 bases). Germline-derived CDR1 and CDR2 are LGHDT and YNNKEL (reference sequence). This CDR3 region has 12 residues. Between the trimmed V and J ends, which lost 1 base and 7 bases, there was a span of 7 bases.

The chain couples TRBV28 to TRBJ2-5, with 8 nucleotides matching TRBD2. This CDR3 comprises 14 residues. V was clipped by 4 bases and J by 6 bases; unmatched bases: 7. Germline V lookup: CDR1 MDHEN, CDR2 SYDVKM. CDR3 residues: CASSSRTSPQTQYF. In DNA form, the CDR3 reads TGTGCCAGCAGTTCCAGGACTAGCCCCCAGACCCAGTACTTC.

V usage is TRBV3-1 and J usage is TRBJ2-7; perhaps TRBD1 as D (7 bases). In germline, CDR1 is LGHDT, CDR2 YNNKEL (reference sequence). The CDR3 runs 14 residues. The V end was cut by 3 bases, the J end by 9 bases, with 18 bases between. CDR3 in DNA: TGTGCCAGCAGCCACACCAGGGCAGGGGGGTGGCAGTACTTC. Protein sequence: CASSHTRAGGWQYF.

This chain links TRBV5-6 with TRBJ1-4; D is unresolved. The CDR3 is 17 amino acids. Trimming left V 2 bases short and J 3 bases short, with 17 bases between. Germline CDR1 reads SGHDT; CDR2 reads YYEEEE. This chain's CDR3 is CASSLNKLPTANEKLFF. As DNA, the CDR3 is TGTGCCAGCAGCTTAAACAAGCTTCCCACGGCTAATGAAAAACTGTTTTTT.

The chain links TRBV7-6 to TRBJ2-2; D is unresolved. Germline V lookup: CDR1 SGHVS, CDR2 FNYEAQ. The CDR3 has 13 amino acids. V lost 4 bases and J lost 4, with 7 bases in between. The CDR3 protein is CASSSRPTGELFF. The CDR3 nucleotides read TGTGCCAGCAGCTCACGCCCCACCGGGGAGCTGTTTTTT.

This clonotype was seen many times. The CDR3 sequence is CSARDKLGDTQYF. DNA of the CDR3: TGCAGTGCTAGAGATAAGTTAGGGGATACGCAGTATTTT. The rearrangement joins TRBV20-1 to TRBJ2-3, with D hard to call. V gave up 0 bases and J gave up 6 bases, with 10 bases separating them. Germline V gene lookup returns CDR1 DFQATT and CDR2 SNEGSKA (reference sequence). The CDR3 has 13 residues.

This clonotype was observed many times. Germline and junction disagree at one end, which may indicate a read error. The CDR3 loop is CASSSGTFNEQFF. The DNA of the CDR3 is TGTGCTAGCAGCTCCGGGACTTTCAATGAGCAGTTCTTC. V and J are TRBV7-7 and TRBJ2-1; tentatively, D is TRBD2 (6 bases). The CDR3 consists of 13 residues. The germline CDR1 and CDR2 sequences are SSHAT and FNYEAQ (reference sequence).

This clonotype was detected many times. V is TRBV29-1 and J is TRBJ2-1; D is possibly TRBD1 (6 bases). Germline V gives CDR1 SQVTM, CDR2 ANQGSEA. The CDR3 loop spans 13 amino acids. V dropped 6 bases and J dropped 5 bases, with 14 bases sitting between them. The CDR3, as DNA: TGCAGCGTCGACTTGGACAGACACAATGAGCAGTTCTTC. It translates to CSVDLDRHNEQFF.

This clonotype was seen repeatedly, ten times or more. V and J are TRBV2 and TRBJ2-1; D gene unclear. Per the germline V gene, CDR1 is SNHLY and CDR2 is FYNNEI. This CDR3 contains 15 residues. V was shortened by 5 bases and J by 2 bases, with 13 bases between the two germline ends. The chain's CDR3 is CASSLSNIPYNEQFF. As DNA, the CDR3 is TGTGCCAGCAGTTTGTCCAATATCCCCTACAATGAGCAGTTCTTC. The full variable domain, completed using reference TRBV2 and TRBJ2-1, is EPEVTQTPSHQVTQMGQEVILRCVPISNHLYFYWYRQILGQKVEFLVSFYNNEISEKSEIFDDQFSVERPDGSNFTLKIRSTKLEDSAMYFCASSLSNIPYNEQFFGPGTRLTVL.

This clonotype appeared many times. The gene calls are TRBV2 and TRBJ2-3; 8 nucleotides line up with TRBD1. CDR3 length: 15 amino acids. V dropped 7 bases and J dropped 4; count of bases not matched to a gene: 10. Germline values: CDR1 SNHLY, CDR2 FYNNEI. The chain's CDR3 is CASTLDRDRSDTQYF. CDR3 bases: TGTGCCAGCACTTTGGACAGGGATAGGTCAGATACGCAGTATTTT. Based on the CDR3 plus reference TRBV2 and TRBJ2-3, the full variable domain is EPEVTQTPSHQVTQMGQEVILRCVPISNHLYFYWYRQILGQKVEFLVSFYNNEISEKSEIFDDQFSVERPDGSNFTLKIRSTKLEDSAMYFCASTLDRDRSDTQYFGPGTRLTVL.

The sample holds a few counts of this clonotype. The chain couples TRBV7-9 to TRBJ1-1; 8 bases align to TRBD1. J gave up 5 bases and V 5 bases, and 1 base lay outside the gene matches. The CDR3 runs 12 residues. In germline, CDR1 is SEHNR, CDR2 FQNEAQ (reference sequence). DNA of the CDR3: TGTGCCAGCAGCCGACAGGGGACTGAAGCTTTCTTT. The encoded protein is CASSRQGTEAFF.

This clonotype was recorded at least ten times. The V and J genes are TRBV24-1 and TRBJ2-5, with 8 bases fitting TRBD2. V lost 3 bases and J lost 0; bases outside the gene matches: 5. The germline CDR1 and CDR2 sequences are KGHDR and SFDVKD. This CDR3 region has 16 residues. CDR3 region: CATSDPRGGNQETQYF. DNA for the CDR3: TGTGCCACCAGTGATCCCCGGGGGGGGAACCAAGAGACCCAGTACTTC.

At least ten counts were recorded for this clonotype. This chain connects TRBV2 to TRBJ1-1; 10 nucleotides agree with TRBD1. The V gene's germline CDR1 is SNHLY and CDR2 FYNNEI. After removal of 5 bases from V and 3 bases from J, the junction contained 18 bases not matched to a gene. The CDR3 is made up of 19 amino acids. This CDR3 is CASSPGQGRLADLDTEAFF. DNA for the CDR3: TGTGCCAGCAGTCCGGGACAGGGGAGACTAGCCGATTTGGACACTGAAGCTTTCTTT.

This clonotype is a singleton in its sample. V usage is TRBV12-3 or TRBV12-4 and J usage is TRBJ2-1, with 15 bases that match TRBD2. Unmatched junction bases numbered 16, after V lost 5 bases and J lost 8 bases. This CDR3 is 19 amino acids long. CDR3 DNA: TGTGCCAGCAGTCCCCCGTATCGGACTAGCGGGAGGGATGGGGATGAGCAGTTCTTC. Translating it yields CASSPPYRTSGRDGDEQFF.

V is TRBV7-2 and J is TRBJ2-5, with 8 bases fitting TRBD1. Per germline, CDR1 SGHTA and CDR2 FQGNSA. Germline trimming cut 2 bases from V and 5 bases from J; bases unmatched to any gene: 10. The CDR3 runs to 16 residues. The DNA of the CDR3 is TGTGCCAGCAGCTTACCAAGAGGACAGGGCTTGGAGACCCAGTACTTC. This encodes CASSLPRGQGLETQYF.